The TCR beta chain under discussion was sequenced for a study of blood T cell repertoires in COVID-19. Study background: COVID-19 samples, acute and convalescent, were from the United States, Italy and Spain. PBMCs, B-cell-depleted T cells, or T cells were the source of the cDNA or gDNA that made up the material.

The CDR3 runs to 14 residues. The V and J ends lost 3 bases and 5 bases respectively, with 14 bases between them. CDR1 is SGHNT and CDR2 is YYREEE in the germline V gene (reference sequence). As handled by the study authors: How many nucleated cells were present was estimated from reference gene primer amplification. Libraries were prepared by immunoSEQ multiplex PCR; TCRdb keeps only in-frame clonotypes and omits some of them. V and J calls and clone size are given by that table; D and trimming were obtained from the DNA. This sample has approximately 61,000 clones, with over 70% found just once. Sequencing was carried out using peripheral blood. The TCR originated in a human donor in a cohort sampled during active COVID-19. The genes are TRBV5-4 and TRBJ1-1, with no clear D. Written as DNA, the CDR3 is TGTGCCAGCAGCTCGGGGAACAAGGGAACTGAAGCTTTCTTT. It encodes CASSSGNKGTEAFF.